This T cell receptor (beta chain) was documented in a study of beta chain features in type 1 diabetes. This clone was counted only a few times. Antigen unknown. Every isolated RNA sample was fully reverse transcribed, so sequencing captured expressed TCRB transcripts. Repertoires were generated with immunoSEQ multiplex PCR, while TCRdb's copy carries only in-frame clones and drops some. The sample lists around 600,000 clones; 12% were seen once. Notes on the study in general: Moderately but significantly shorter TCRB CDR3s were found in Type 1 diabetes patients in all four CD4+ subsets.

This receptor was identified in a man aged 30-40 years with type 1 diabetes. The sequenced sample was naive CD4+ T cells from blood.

The CDR3 DNA sequence: TGTGCCAGCAGCTTATCGGCTAGCGGGGGTCCGCAGACCCAGTACTTC. Translation: CASSLSASGGPQTQYF. The chain carries TRBV7-2 and TRBJ2-5; 10 bases are a match to TRBD2. V was clipped by 2 bases and J by 6 bases; unmatched bases: 9. The V gene's germline CDR1 is SGHTA and CDR2 FQGNSA. The CDR3 has 16 amino acids.